Listed below are T cell receptor beta chains from one sample, sequenced in a study of blood T cell repertoires in COVID-19. Profiling relied on immunoSEQ multiplex PCR, and the TCRdb table lists in-frame clones only, not all of them. The repertoire holds 200,000 to 300,000 clones, with approximately 86% as singletons. Sample: peripheral blood. The receptors derive from a man younger than 45 with active or convalescent COVID-19. Both conserved end residues are part of each CDR3.

V: TRBV12-3/TRBV12-4
CDR3: CASGKTGNTEAFF

V: TRBV6-5
CDR3: CASSYREGAGNTIYF

V: TRBV30
CDR3: CARRIGKNTEAFF

V: TRBV2
CDR3: CASASETYEQYF

V: TRBV29-1
CDR3: CSVGDGGGNQPQHF

V: TRBV29-1
CDR3: CSVEQGAGTDTQYF

V: TRBV11-2
CDR3: CASSLGGGDPSYEQYF

V: TRBV9
CDR3: CASSVGQVPHEQYF

V: TRBV5-8
CDR3: CASSWGRRLMNTEAFF

V: TRBV5-1
CDR3: CASSVPGTGLTGYTF

V: TRBV7-2
CDR3: CASSLEGGSDTEAFF

V: TRBV2
CDR3: CASSVHYEQYF

V: TRBV19
CDR3: CASSGWDRENYGYTF

V: TRBV4-3
CDR3: CASSQERYSPLHF

V: TRBV19
CDR3: CASSLDGAGAFF

V: TRBV11-3
CDR3: CASSLDGQRNTGELFF

V: TRBV12-3/TRBV12-4
CDR3: CASSPTVAEAFF

V: TRBV9
CDR3: CASSRSGRGRTQETQYF

V: TRBV30
CDR3: CAWSVRGAGEKLFF

V: TRBV5-1
CDR3: CASSLEPGKPATNEKLFF

V: TRBV6-1
CDR3: CASSEGPQGAVDTEAFF

V: TRBV29-1
CDR3: CSDHAGTSVSYEQYF

V: TRBV6-5
CDR3: CASKRTRGSNQPQHF

V: TRBV4-1
CDR3: CASSPGLAGGETQYF

V: TRBV4-2
CDR3: CASSQDRRDTQYF

V: TRBV4-3
CDR3: CASSQISGGASYNEQFF

V: TRBV7-7
CDR3: CASSRTGGVLVETQYF

V: TRBV7-9
CDR3: CASSVNSNQPQHF

V: TRBV11-2
CDR3: CASSLAGHNTGELFF

V: TRBV27
CDR3: CASSGIGQGIIGETQYF

V: TRBV10-2
CDR3: CASSESISLSETQYF

V: TRBV6-1
CDR3: CASSEFWGRDTEAFF